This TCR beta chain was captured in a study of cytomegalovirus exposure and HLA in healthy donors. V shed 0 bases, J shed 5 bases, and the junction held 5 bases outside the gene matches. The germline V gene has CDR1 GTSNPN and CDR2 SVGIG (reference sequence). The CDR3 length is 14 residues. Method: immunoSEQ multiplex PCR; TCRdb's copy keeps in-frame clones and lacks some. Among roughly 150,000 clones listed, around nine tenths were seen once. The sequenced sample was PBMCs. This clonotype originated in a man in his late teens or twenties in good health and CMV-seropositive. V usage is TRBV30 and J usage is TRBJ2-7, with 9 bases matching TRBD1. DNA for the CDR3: TGTGCCTGGAGTGTCGCACAGGGGGCCCACGAGCAGTACTTC. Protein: CAWSVAQGAHEQYF.